The entry below gives a single T cell receptor (beta chain) sequence along with its context. Its matching antigen is unknown. This entry belongs to a study of Ad26.COV2.S vaccination and SARS-CoV-2 variants. Across the whole study: Each vaccinee took Ad26.COV2.S intramuscularly, once or twice 56 days apart.

The treatment: around 19 received Ad26.COV2.S at low or high dose, single or two shots; about five received placebo; per-sample allocation not given. Sampling was performed 63 days after the first vaccine or placebo injection. What was given as vaccine was an Ad26 vector encoding Wuhan-strain SARS-CoV-2 spike. V gave up 5 bases and J gave up 8 bases, with 16 bases separating them. Germline V lookup: CDR1 SGHDT, CDR2 YYEEEE. This CDR3 region has 13 residues. The protocol was immunoSEQ multiplex PCR, while the TCRdb copy is restricted to in-frame clones and leaves out a portion. The repertoire holds 350,000 to 600,000 clones, with 80% to 90% as singletons. Overall study findings and caveats: Substantial breadth in spike-specific CD8+ and CD4+ T cell responses was reportedly seen after vaccination. Placebo and vaccine recipients had non-spike TCR breadth that was similar.

The sample here was peripheral blood, taken in a trial of Ad26.COV2.S vaccine versus placebo. This receptor was identified in a person aged 18 to 59 who received the Ad26.COV2.S COVID-19 vaccine or a placebo. V is TRBV5-6 and J is TRBJ1-2; a weak D match, TRBD1 (5 bases). In DNA, the CDR3 is TGTGCCAGCAGTTTAGCAGGGCTTTGGGGCTACACCTTC. This codes for CASSLAGLWGYTF.